The sequence of this T cell receptor beta chain was determined in a study of cytomegalovirus exposure and HLA in healthy donors. The CDR3 has 17 amino acids. Germline loops: CDR1 LNHDA, CDR2 SQIVND (reference sequence). Study outcomes and limitations: Reportedly, a later analysis found an Asian-associated ancestry cluster had fewer N-insertions than the approximately 600-donor mean. Approximately 18,000 TCR beta sequences were associated with HLA alleles at 0.05 false discovery rate in a later analysis. Later work found that TCR association rates differed between HLA loci; DRB1 had the most and HLA-C the fewest.

Points on this clone: Its antigen is unidentified. At one of its ends the junction is not consistent with the germline gene, which may arise from a read error.

The PCR ran on 60 Vbeta and 13 Jbeta primers. Using immunoSEQ multiplex PCR, the repertoire was profiled, and TCRdb retains in-frame clones only, with some absent. The sample includes roughly 220,000 clones, more than 60% of them seen just once. The V gene is TRBV19, the J gene TRBJ1-2; possible D gene TRBD1, 6 bases. The sequenced sample consisted of PBMCs. The sequence was collected from a woman aged 25 to 39 in good health and CMV-seronegative. CDR3 DNA: TGTGACAGTAGTATCCACCCCCCAGTGACAGGTCGAAGTGGCTACACCTTC. It codes for CDSSIHPPVTGRSGYTF.